Listed below are T cell receptor beta chains from one sample, sequenced in a study of blood T cell repertoires in COVID-19. Profiling relied on immunoSEQ multiplex PCR, and the TCRdb table lists in-frame clones only, not all of them. The table has roughly 160,000 clones, approximately 88% seen once; the top ten hold approximately 13%. Sequencing was performed on PBMCs or T cells enriched from blood (not recorded which). These receptors originate from a woman aged 60-75 years who had recovered from COVID-19. Both conserved end residues are part of each CDR3. D genes are given only for firm matches. For some rows the clone size is stated as once, few or many, or as a class when expanded; others skip it.

TRBV19	few	NA	TRBJ2-7	CASSKESFTYEQYF	TGTGCCAGTAGTAAAGAGAGCTTCACCTACGAGCAGTACTTC
TRBV11-3	once	NA	TRBJ2-3	CASSLSGLFTDTQYF	TGTGCCAGCAGCCTCTCGGGACTTTTCACAGATACGCAGTATTTT
TRBV5-4	NA	NA	TRBJ1-6	CASSLDDSQNYNSPLHF	TGTGCCAGCAGCTTGGACGACAGCCAAAACTATAATTCACCCCTCCACTTT
TRBV7-9	NA	TRBD2	TRBJ2-7	CASSLGTSSGSVYEQYF	TGTGCCAGCAGCTTAGGGACCTCTAGCGGGAGTGTCTACGAGCAGTACTTC
TRBV30	many	TRBD1	TRBJ2-7	CAWQAGTGSYEQYF	TGTGCCTGGCAAGCCGGGACAGGGAGCTACGAGCAGTACTTC
TRBV28	NA	TRBD1	TRBJ1-6	CASSYRQGANSPLHF	TGTGCCAGCAGTTACAGACAGGGGGCTAATTCACCCCTCCACTTT
TRBV7-3	NA	TRBD1	TRBJ1-1	CASSLRRDSANSNTEAFF	TGTGCCAGCAGCTTACGCCGGGACAGCGCTAATTCGAACACTGAAGCTTTCTTT
TRBV19	once	TRBD2	TRBJ2-7	CASSAGTRRLGEQYF	TGTGCCAGTAGTGCCGGGACTAGGAGGCTTGGGGAGCAGTACTTC
TRBV7-9	NA	NA	TRBJ2-2	CASSQGSTTGELFF	TGTGCCAGCAGCCAGGGGAGTACCACCGGGGAGCTGTTTTTT
TRBV7-9	few	NA	TRBJ1-2	CASSLGRGGLYGYTF	TGTGCCAGCAGCCTGGGAAGGGGAGGGCTCTATGGCTACACCTTC
TRBV7-9	NA	NA	TRBJ2-7	CASSLTGYEQYF	TGTGCCAGCAGCTTGACAGGATACGAGCAGTACTTC
TRBV18	NA	NA	TRBJ2-6	CASSPVGAPHSGANVLTF	TGTGCCAGCTCCCCCGTGGGGGCCCCCCACTCTGGGGCCAACGTCCTGACTTTC
TRBV19	NA	TRBD1	TRBJ2-5	CASSGTGQETQYF	TGTGCCAGTAGCGGGACAGGTCAAGAGACCCAGTACTTC
TRBV2	NA	NA	TRBJ1-4	CASSVGQMGEKLFF	TGTGCCAGCAGTGTCGGACAGATGGGGGAAAAACTGTTTTTT
TRBV19	once	NA	TRBJ2-7	CASSIDLSGETDEQYF	TGTGCCAGTAGTATAGATCTAAGCGGAGAGACGGACGAGCAGTACTTC
TRBV5-1	NA	TRBD2	TRBJ2-5	CASSLGASGAKETQYF	TGCGCCAGCAGCTTGGGGGCTAGCGGGGCCAAAGAGACCCAGTACTTC
TRBV14	NA	NA	TRBJ1-4	CASSHRVATNEKLFF	TGTGCCAGCAGCCACCGAGTGGCAACTAATGAAAAACTGTTTTTT
TRBV19	NA	NA	TRBJ2-1	CASSLRGRGPSYNEQFF	TGTGCCAGTAGCCTCCGAGGGCGGGGGCCGTCCTACAATGAGCAGTTCTTC
TRBV12-5	NA	NA	TRBJ1-5	CASGQGSNQPQHF	TGTGCTAGTGGGCAGGGGAGCAATCAGCCCCAGCATTTT
TRBV18	NA	NA	TRBJ2-5	CASSLNLGESETQYF	TGTGCCAGCTCACTAAACCTAGGGGAATCGGAGACCCAGTACTTC
TRBV12-5	NA	NA	TRBJ2-1	CASALYNEQFF	TGTGCTAGTGCCCTTTACAATGAGCAGTTCTTC
TRBV7-9	NA	NA	TRBJ2-5	CASSLLQETQYF	TGTGCCAGCAGCCTTCTACAAGAGACCCAGTACTTC
TRBV14	NA	NA	TRBJ1-2	CASSLNHGVSGGYTF	TGTGCCAGCAGTCTTAACCATGGAGTGTCCGGTGGCTACACCTTC
TRBV9	NA	NA	TRBJ2-5	CASSEHTSQQETQYF	TGTGCCAGCAGCGAACATACTAGTCAACAAGAGACCCAGTACTTC
TRBV9	NA	NA	TRBJ1-2	CASSPHSGGFNYGYTF	TGTGCCAGCAGCCCCCACTCGGGGGGATTTAACTATGGCTACACCTTC
TRBV15	NA	NA	TRBJ1-6	CATGAFLNSPLHF	TGTGCCACCGGAGCTTTCTTAAATTCACCCCTCCACTTT
TRBV5-1	NA	NA	TRBJ2-7	CASSPGHNSYEQYF	TGCGCCAGCAGCCCCGGACATAACTCCTACGAGCAGTACTTC
TRBV7-8	NA	NA	TRBJ2-5	CASSSNRDTSRQETQYF	TGTGCCAGCAGCTCAAACCGGGACACCAGTCGACAAGAGACCCAGTACTTC
TRBV4-1	NA	NA	TRBJ1-1	CASSRSQAGYRNTEAFF	TGCGCCAGCAGCCGATCACAGGCAGGGTATAGGAACACTGAAGCTTTCTTT
TRBV15	NA	NA	TRBJ1-1	CATSRDWFGGTEAFF	TGTGCCACCAGCAGAGATTGGTTTGGGGGGACTGAAGCTTTCTTT
TRBV4-1	NA	NA	TRBJ2-7	CASSQVRGGSYEQYF	TGCGCCAGCAGCCAAGTCCGCGGAGGTTCCTACGAGCAGTACTTC
TRBV2	NA	TRBD1	TRBJ1-5	CASSDRQGFQPQHF	TGTGCCAGCAGTGACCGACAGGGATTTCAGCCCCAGCATTTT
TRBV5-1	NA	NA	TRBJ1-5	CASSLSPQANQPQHF	TGCGCCAGCAGCCTGTCCCCACAGGCCAATCAGCCCCAGCATTTT
TRBV30	few	NA	TRBJ1-2	CAWSVLANYGYTF	TGTGCCTGGAGTGTACTTGCTAACTATGGCTACACCTTC
TRBV27	NA	NA	TRBJ2-3	CASSLIGTDDTQYF	TGTGCCAGCAGTTTAATAGGTACAGACGATACGCAGTATTTT
TRBV25-1	NA	NA	TRBJ1-6	CASSEALGANSPLHF	TGTGCCAGCAGTGAAGCGTTGGGCGCAAATTCACCCCTCCACTTT
TRBV2	NA	TRBD1	TRBJ2-1	CASRTGQGLYNEQFF	TGTGCCAGCAGAACCGGACAGGGTTTATACAATGAGCAGTTCTTC
TRBV5-1	few	NA	TRBJ2-3	CASSLTSTTDTQYF	TGCGCCAGCAGCTTGACCTCTACCACAGATACGCAGTATTTT
TRBV27	NA	TRBD1	TRBJ1-1	CASSPGQGATEAFF	TGTGCCAGCAGTCCGGGACAGGGGGCAACTGAAGCTTTCTTT
TRBV5-6	NA	TRBD2	TRBJ2-2	CASSLGLAGRGSGELFF	TGTGCCAGCAGCCTCGGACTAGCGGGTCGCGGATCCGGGGAGCTGTTTTTT
TRBV11-2	NA	TRBD2	TRBJ2-1	CASSLEAGGFNEQFF	TGTGCCAGCAGCTTAGAAGCGGGGGGATTCAATGAGCAGTTCTTC
TRBV19	NA	NA	TRBJ2-2	CASSKQGPRELFF	TGTGCCAGTAGTAAGCAGGGGCCGCGGGAGCTGTTTTTT
TRBV3-1/TRBV3-2	many	TRBD1	TRBJ2-7	CASSQGYRGYEQYF	TGTGCCAGCAGCCAAGGGTACAGGGGGTACGAGCAGTACTTC
TRBV19	few	TRBD1	TRBJ1-1	CASGFRGRTEAFF	TGTGCCAGCGGGTTCAGGGGGCGAACTGAAGCTTTCTTT
TRBV9	NA	NA	TRBJ1-3	CASSAGTAPSLSGNTIYF	TGTGCCAGCAGCGCCGGGACTGCCCCTTCCCTCTCTGGAAACACCATATATTTT
TRBV30	NA	NA	TRBJ2-6	CAYRLGANVLTF	TGTGCCTACCGACTGGGGGCCAACGTCCTGACTTTC
TRBV6-4	many	NA	TRBJ1-3	CASSEGGGDSGNTIYF	TGTGCCAGCAGTGAGGGAGGCGGGGACTCTGGAAACACCATATATTTT